This T cell receptor beta chain was identified in a study of T cell changes during pregnancy in multiple sclerosis. Sequenced by immunoSEQ multiplex PCR; TCRdb stores in-frame clones only, minus some. The table records about 56,000 clones, 75% to 90% of them present only once. The germline V and J ends were trimmed by 1 base and 2 bases, with 12 bases remaining between them. The CDR3 totals 16 residues. Germline loops: CDR1 SGHTA, CDR2 FQGNSA. This sample comprised CD4+ T cells from peripheral blood mononuclear cells, obtained in the third trimester of pregnancy. The clonotype comes from a female donor with multiple sclerosis, enrolled in a pregnancy study. The gene calls are TRBV7-2 and TRBJ2-4; D is perhaps TRBD2 (6 bases). The CDR3 region has the DNA TGTGCCAGCAGCTTAGTGGGGGGACCAACCAAAAACATTCAGTACTTC. Encoded protein: CASSLVGGPTKNIQYF.